This passage covers 2 T cell receptor beta chains from one sample sequenced in a study of T cell responses to AZD1222 COVID-19 vaccine (dated by TCRdb to 2020 to 2023). Libraries were prepared through the immunoSEQ multiplex PCR assay. TCRdb stores this immuneACCESS table with in-frame sequences only. Part of the clones is absent; in the studies checked, under half of the shortfall reflects unresolved V genes, and no reason is known for the rest. Within this sample are some 130,000 clones, with over 75% of them counted one time only. Approximately 20% of the sample lies in the top ten. The time point label for this specimen denotes: baseline before first vaccination. The material sequenced was peripheral blood, taken on day 0 of AZD1222 vaccination. Every receptor here comes from an adult in good health.

V is TRBV4-3 and J is TRBJ2-7; 7 positions agree with TRBD1. This CDR3 has 16 amino acids. CDR1 is LGHNA and CDR2 is YSLEER in the germline V gene. The trim removed 3 bases at V and 0 bases at J, leaving 8 bases unmatched. CDR3 DNA: TGCGCCAGCAGCCACACAGGGGCCGTTACCTCCTACGAGCAGTACTTC. It encodes CASSHTGAVTSYEQYF.

The chain combines TRBV10-2 with TRBJ2-1, with 10 bases matching TRBD2. The CDR3 is made up of 16 amino acids. V dropped 2 bases and J dropped 2; count of bases not matched to a gene: 3. Germline V gene data show CDR1 as WSHSY and CDR2 as SAAADI. Here the CDR3 DNA reads TGCGCCAGCAGTGAGCTGGGACTAGCGACCTACAATGAGCAGTTCTTC. Amino acids: CASSELGLATYNEQFF.